This section outlines one T cell receptor beta chain sequence together with its context. What antigen it recognizes has not been identified. No per-base quality is available; no much larger clone lies one base away. The record originates from a study of cytomegalovirus exposure and HLA in healthy donors (dated by TCRdb to about 2017). As for the study more broadly: An earlier analysis of approximately 640 of the donors reported about 250 Gb of sequence data and roughly 110 million unique TCR beta sequences from roughly 180 million T cells. Around 320 gigabases of sequencing data and some 85 million unique TCR sequences were included in an early release covering under 650 HLA-typed donors. The study aimed to test whether cataloging public T cell receptors could reveal signatures of past pathogen exposure. Along with the approximately 670-subject first cohort, a separate validation cohort of over 90 different subjects was used. Using immunosequencing, the study profiled T cell repertoires from 666 subjects and related those repertoires to cytomegalovirus serostatus. A later analysis re-analyzed previously published TCR beta repertoires from 550 to 700 donors and added high-resolution HLA genotyping to study TCR occurrence patterns. Among about 410 genotyped donors of the cohort, an average of approximately 240,000 unique TCR beta nucleotide sequences was sequenced per donor, of which about 19% were non-productive. Alongside the repertoire data, information on donor age, sex, ethnicity and CMV serostatus was compiled. Class I and class II HLA loci were covered by the typing at four-digit resolution. Every repertoire in the discovery cohort had been generated on one and the same sequencing platform. The number of donors typed differed by locus, with roughly 629-640 for A, B, C, DRB1 and DQB1, around 500 for DQA1, nearly 610 for DPA1, and approximately 470 for DPB1. Because of strong linkage in the cohort, roughly five DR-DQ haplotypes were treated as single units for association and clustering. To predict cytomegalovirus infection status, the study brought together high-throughput TCR immunosequencing, statistical association of individual TCRs with disease status, and machine learning. To decide whether each TCR beta V gene segment behaved as functional or pseudogenic, an earlier analysis of some 600 of the donors relied on high-throughput TCR beta sequencing. The later analysis used no new phenotypic data to find candidate immune exposures, relying instead on TCR beta sequences and their occurrence across donors. The genetic ancestry cluster associated with self-reported Caucasian donors included approximately 85% of the roughly 400 genotyped donors. A later genetic analysis used genome-wide SNP genotypes for 398 of the 666 donors, treating that subset as a discovery cohort.

The cohort comprised approximately 700 healthy bone marrow donors. All cohort members were sampled while nominally healthy, although unrecorded immune exposures were likely present. The donor was CMV seronegative and was included in the group of over 300 seronegative cohort members. A peripheral blood sample was provided by each donor, and peripheral blood mononuclear cells were used for TCR beta sequencing. The Qiagen DNeasy Blood Extraction Kit was used to extract genomic DNA from the blood cell samples. What the research found in general, with its limitations: Across donors, most TCR sequences were observed very rarely, whereas some public TCRs were present in many individuals. Linkage disequilibrium might explain the correlated functional status among segregating V segments, but an unknown experimental factor could not be ruled out. Several of the top co-occurrence clusters appeared to be linked to parvovirus B19, influenza, CMV and Epstein-Barr virus, according to a later analysis. Broadly in line with IMGT annotations, most TCR beta V segments showed up in productive rearrangements about 87% or about 30% of the time in an earlier analysis of around 600 of the donors. The earlier analysis of some 560 of the donors excluded 15 to 20 rarely observed V segments, including chromosome 9 orphons, because counts were too low. Cytomegalovirus status was reported to be diagnosed by the classifier with high specificity and sensitivity in both the original and validation cohorts. Compared with equally common non-associated chains, HLA-associated TCR beta chains in a later analysis were more clonally expanded and had lower generation probabilities. A total of 164 TCR beta chains were listed by the study as associated with cytomegalovirus. When HLA alleles, especially DR and DQ, strongly co-occurred, TCR associations were difficult to assign to individual alleles. The authors suggested that the approach could potentially be generalized to other disease states and immunological phenotypes. In a later analysis, the rate of TCR association differed among HLA loci, with DRB1 alleles having the most associated TCRs and HLA-C alleles having the fewest. A further reported finding was that TCR beta sequences accurately predicted the HLA-A and HLA-B alleles for most subjects in the first cohort. At a false discovery rate of 0.05, a later analysis linked 15,000 to 20,000 TCR beta sequences to specific HLA alleles. For the cohort, immune exposure information was limited to CMV serostatus. An association between a missense DCLRE1C variant and V-gene and J-gene trimming of TCR beta chains was found in a later genetic analysis and replicated in an independent cohort. A few of the identified cytomegalovirus-associated TCR beta chains were confirmed in vitro to be specific for cytomegalovirus antigens. This cohort had only TCR beta chains sequenced, and the lack of alpha or paired-chain data limited which features could be detected. Sequencing depth was assumed to be roughly uniform across donors in the presence/absence analyses, though that assumption may not hold. A later genetic analysis reported fewer N-insertions in productive TCRs among donors in an Asian-associated ancestry cluster than the roughly 650-donor mean. Because HLA typing was unavailable for some donors at each locus, only the typed subset was used in association tests. A cluster of highly shared sequence variants was judged likely to be a technical artifact of the sequencing pipeline. The 87-base-pair reads could not distinguish some IMGT-functional V segments, including TRBV6-2 and TRBV6-3, so those segments were excluded. A later analysis found that most CMV-associated TCR beta chains appeared HLA-restricted, with HLA associations seemingly driven largely by CMV exposure.

The method was the immunoSEQ multiplex PCR assay. A mixture of 60 forward primers for TCR Vbeta segments and 13 reverse primers for TCR Jbeta segments was used in the multiplex PCR. The CDR3 region of rearranged TCR beta genes was amplified from genomic DNA by a multiplex PCR assay. Amplified TCR beta libraries were sequenced as 87-base-pair reads on the Illumina HiSeq System. Per the authors' processing: Across the roughly 700 repertoires, a later analysis counted tens of millions of unique TCR beta chains, around 11 million of which were shared by at least two donors. Raw reads were error-corrected and collapsed into unique sequences by a nearest-neighbor algorithm in which closely related sequences were merged to remove PCR and sequencing errors. V, D and J gene segments were assigned by aligning CDR3 sequences to IMGT reference sequences. For a sequence to be retained, at least a six-nucleotide match to both a V gene segment and a J gene segment was required. Rearrangements were called productive when the CDR3 lacked stop codons and stayed in frame with V and J; all others were non-productive. Following IMGT convention, CDR3 was defined as the stretch from the second conserved V-encoded cysteine up to the conserved J-encoded phenylalanine. The earlier analysis of some 600 of the donors excluded sequences that lacked an unambiguous match to a single V gene segment. An earlier analysis of several hundred of the donors called V segments functional above 56.7% productive rearrangements and segregating when the between-donor standard deviation exceeded 5%. A statistical classification framework was built to diagnose cytomegalovirus status from the catalog of TCR beta chain sequences. V and J gene assignment, in a later analysis, came from comparing TCR nucleotide sequences with IMGT/GENE-DB human TR gene sequences. In a later analysis, CDR3 sequences and most-parsimonious VDJ recombination scenarios were assigned using the TCRdist pipeline. A later analysis defined each TCR beta chain by its CDR3 amino acid sequence plus V-gene family, and excluded reads lacking a unique V-gene family. A later analysis removed 600 or so highly shared, low-generation-probability nucleotide sequences to deal with suspected cross-contamination and a sequencing artifact. For each public chain, a later analysis derived a clonal expansion index from normalized ranks of inferred template counts within each repertoire. A later analysis computed generation probabilities with a VDJ recombination model fitted to out-of-frame rearrangements, and checked the results against IGoR. In a later analysis, hypergeometric tests were used to score TCR-TCR, TCR-HLA and TCR-CMV co-occurrence, with a repertoire-size bias correction applied to TCR pairs. A later analysis estimated false discovery rates by permuting HLA or CMV assignments 20 times. In a later analysis, co-occurring TCRs were grouped using DBSCAN, with TCRdist sequence similarity added in when clustering inside HLA-allele-positive subsets. Repertoires with fewer than 30,000 or more than 120,000 public chains, plus five repertoires with anomalous nucleotide sharing, were excluded from co-occurrence clustering. TCRdb carries this immuneACCESS record with in-frame sequences only. Its versions omit some clonotypes, under half of them owing to an unresolved V gene in the studies checked, with the rest unexplained. The DNA gave D and trimming, while V, J and clone size come from that table. The sample records roughly 140,000 clones, approximately 72% of which are singletons. 1.2% to 1.5% of the sample comes from the top ten.

The CDR3, cysteine through phenylalanine, is 14 amino acids long. Solely the CDR3 DNA is kept, with 42 bases framed from the first base. Based on the germline V gene, the CDR1 and CDR2 sequences are MDHEN and SYDVKM. V is cut back by 3 bases and J by 8 bases, with 4 bases in the junction unmatched. Recombination joined TRBV28 with TRBJ1-4; TRBD1 aligns with 9 central bases. The source of this sequence is a man between 18 and 29 years old in good health and CMV-seronegative. The source material was PBMCs. The CDR3 protein sequence reads: CASSLGTGPEKLFF. The bases read TGTGCCAGCAGTTTGGGGACAGGGCCGGAAAAACTGTTTTTT.